This T cell receptor beta chain was captured in a study of beta chain features in type 1 diabetes. Whole-study findings and limits: Shorter TCRB CDR3s, moderately but significantly so, were found in Type 1 diabetes patients in all four CD4+ subsets. Patients showed naive, central memory and Treg TCRB repertoires that appeared more similar than those of healthy donors.

There are a few counts of this clone. As yet, its antigen is unknown. Expressed TCRB transcripts got sequenced, as all isolated RNA was reverse transcribed. Clones were sequenced by immunoSEQ multiplex PCR, and TCRdb holds only the in-frame ones, with some missing. Of 150,000 to 200,000 clones listed, 7% to 10% are singletons. The junction had 3 bases not matched to a gene; V was cut back by 5 bases and J by 3 bases. Germline assignment: CDR1 MNHEY and CDR2 SMNVEV (reference sequence). The CDR3 is made up of 13 amino acids. The chain carries TRBV27 and TRBJ2-7, with 8 bases aligning to TRBD1. The sequenced material came from central memory CD4+ T cells from blood. This receptor was identified in a woman in her late teens or twenties in good health. The CDR3 here is CASSRTGYYEQYF. The CDR3 DNA follows: TGTGCCAGCAGTCGGACAGGGTACTACGAGCAGTACTTC.